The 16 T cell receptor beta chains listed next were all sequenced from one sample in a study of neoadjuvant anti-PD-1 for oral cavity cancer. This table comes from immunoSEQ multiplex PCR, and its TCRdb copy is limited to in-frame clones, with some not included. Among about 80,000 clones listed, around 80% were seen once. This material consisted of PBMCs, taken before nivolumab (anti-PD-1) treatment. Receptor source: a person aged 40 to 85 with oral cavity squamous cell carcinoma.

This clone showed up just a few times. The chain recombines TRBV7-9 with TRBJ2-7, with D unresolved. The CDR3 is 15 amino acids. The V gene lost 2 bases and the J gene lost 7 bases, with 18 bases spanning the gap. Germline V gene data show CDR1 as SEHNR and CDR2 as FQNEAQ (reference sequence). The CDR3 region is CASSLSSLSYSEQYF. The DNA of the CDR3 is TGTGCCAGCAGCTTATCTTCACTTTCCTATAGTGAGCAGTACTTC. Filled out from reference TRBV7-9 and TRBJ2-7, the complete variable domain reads DTGVSQNPRHKITKRGQNVTFRCDPISEHNRLYWYRQTLGQGPEFLTYFQNEAQLEKSRLLSDRFSAERPKGSFSTLEIQRTEQGDSAMYLCASSLSSLSYSEQYFGPGTRLTVT.

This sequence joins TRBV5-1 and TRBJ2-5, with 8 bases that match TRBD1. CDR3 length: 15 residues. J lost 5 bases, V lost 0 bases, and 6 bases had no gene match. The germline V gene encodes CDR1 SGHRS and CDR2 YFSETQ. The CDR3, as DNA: TGCGCCAGCAGCTTGGCGGGACAGGTAGTGGAGACCCAGTACTTC. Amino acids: CASSLAGQVVETQYF.

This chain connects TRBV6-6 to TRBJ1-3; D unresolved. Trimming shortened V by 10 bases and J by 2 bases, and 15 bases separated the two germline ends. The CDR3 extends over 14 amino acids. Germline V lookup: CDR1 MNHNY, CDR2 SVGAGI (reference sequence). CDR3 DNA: TGTGCCACCAGAGTTGGGCAGGCTGGAAACACCATATATTTT. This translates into CATRVGQAGNTIYF.

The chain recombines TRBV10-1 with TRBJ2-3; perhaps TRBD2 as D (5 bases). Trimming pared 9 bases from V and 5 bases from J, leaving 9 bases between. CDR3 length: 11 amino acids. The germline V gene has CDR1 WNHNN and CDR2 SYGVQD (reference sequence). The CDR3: CASASGDTQYF. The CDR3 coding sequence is TGCGCCAGTGCGAGCGGAGATACGCAGTATTTT.

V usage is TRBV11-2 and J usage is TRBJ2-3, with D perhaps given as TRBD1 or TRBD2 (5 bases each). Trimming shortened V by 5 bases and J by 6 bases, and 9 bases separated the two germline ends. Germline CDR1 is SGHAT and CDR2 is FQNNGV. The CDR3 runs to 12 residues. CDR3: CASSRDRDTQYF. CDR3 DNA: TGTGCCAGCAGCAGGGACCGCGATACGCAGTATTTT. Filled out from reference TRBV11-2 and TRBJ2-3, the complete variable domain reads EAGVAQSPRYKIIEKRQSVAFWCNPISGHATLYWYQQILGQGPKLLIQFQNNGVVDDSQLPKDRFSAERLKGVDSTLKIQPAKLEDSAVYLCASSRDRDTQYFGPGTRLTVL.

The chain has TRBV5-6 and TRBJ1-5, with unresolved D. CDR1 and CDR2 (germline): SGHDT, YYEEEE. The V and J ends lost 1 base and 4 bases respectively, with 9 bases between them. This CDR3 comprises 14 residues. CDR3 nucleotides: TGTGCCAGCAGCTTGATGGAGGGAAATCAGCCCCAGCATTTT. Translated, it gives CASSLMEGNQPQHF.

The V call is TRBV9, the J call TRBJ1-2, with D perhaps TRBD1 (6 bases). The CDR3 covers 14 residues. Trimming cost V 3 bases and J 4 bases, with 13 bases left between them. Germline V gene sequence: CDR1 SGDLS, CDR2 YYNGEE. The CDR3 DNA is TGTGCCAGCAGCGCACCGGGGGGCGGCTATGGCTACACCTTC. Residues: CASSAPGGGYGYTF.

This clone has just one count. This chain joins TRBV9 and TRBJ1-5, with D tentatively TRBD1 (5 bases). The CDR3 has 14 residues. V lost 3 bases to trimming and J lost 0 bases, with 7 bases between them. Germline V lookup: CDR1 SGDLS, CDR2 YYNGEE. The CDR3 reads CASSGGYSNQPQHF. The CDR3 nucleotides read TGTGCCAGCAGCGGGGGGTATAGCAATCAGCCCCAGCATTTT.

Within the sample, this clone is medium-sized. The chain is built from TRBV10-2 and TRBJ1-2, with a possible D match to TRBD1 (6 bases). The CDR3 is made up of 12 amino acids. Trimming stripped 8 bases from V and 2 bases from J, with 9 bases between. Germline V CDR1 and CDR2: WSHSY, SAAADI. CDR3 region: CASATGNYGYTF. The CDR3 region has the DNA TGCGCCAGCGCTACAGGGAACTATGGCTACACCTTC.

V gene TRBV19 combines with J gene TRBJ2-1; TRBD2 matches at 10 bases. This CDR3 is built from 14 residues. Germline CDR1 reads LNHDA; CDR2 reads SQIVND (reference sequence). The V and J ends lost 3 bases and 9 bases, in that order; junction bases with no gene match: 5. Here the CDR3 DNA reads TGTGCCAGTAGTATCCTAGCGGGAGAGCTTGAGCAGTTCTTC. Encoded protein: CASSILAGELEQFF.

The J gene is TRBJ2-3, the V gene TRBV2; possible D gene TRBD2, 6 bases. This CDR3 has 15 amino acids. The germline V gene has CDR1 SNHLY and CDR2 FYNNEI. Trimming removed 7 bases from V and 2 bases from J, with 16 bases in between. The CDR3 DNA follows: TGTGCCAGCACTGAGGCGGGGTCCCCCACAGATACGCAGTATTTT. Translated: CASTEAGSPTDTQYF.

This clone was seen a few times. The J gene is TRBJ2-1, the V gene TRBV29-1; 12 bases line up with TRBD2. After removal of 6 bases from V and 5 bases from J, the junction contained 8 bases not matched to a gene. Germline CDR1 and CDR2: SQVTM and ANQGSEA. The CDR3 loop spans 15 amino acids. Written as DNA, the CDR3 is TGCAGCGTCGGACAGACTAGCGGGAGTAACAATGAGCAGTTCTTC. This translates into CSVGQTSGSNNEQFF.

DNA of the CDR3: TGTGCCAGCAGCCGGACACCAAATCAGCCCCAGCATTTT. This encodes CASSRTPNQPQHF. This chain connects TRBV14 to TRBJ1-5; a weak D match, TRBD1 (5 bases). There are 13 residues in the CDR3. V dropped 4 bases and J dropped 4 bases, with 8 bases sitting between them. The V gene's germline CDR1 is SGHDN and CDR2 FVKESK.

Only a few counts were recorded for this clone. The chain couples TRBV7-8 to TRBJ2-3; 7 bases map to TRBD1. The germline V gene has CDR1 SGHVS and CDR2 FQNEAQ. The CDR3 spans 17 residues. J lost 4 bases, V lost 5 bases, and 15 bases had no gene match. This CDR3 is CASSEQGLNYGADTQYF. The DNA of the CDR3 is TGTGCCAGCAGCGAACAGGGGCTGAACTATGGGGCAGATACGCAGTATTTT. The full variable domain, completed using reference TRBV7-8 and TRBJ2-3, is GAGVSQSPRYKVAKRGQDVALRCDPISGHVSLFWYQQALGQGPEFLTYFQNEAQLDKSGLPSDRFFAERPEGSVSTLKIQRTQQEDSAVYLCASSEQGLNYGADTQYFGPGTRLTVL.

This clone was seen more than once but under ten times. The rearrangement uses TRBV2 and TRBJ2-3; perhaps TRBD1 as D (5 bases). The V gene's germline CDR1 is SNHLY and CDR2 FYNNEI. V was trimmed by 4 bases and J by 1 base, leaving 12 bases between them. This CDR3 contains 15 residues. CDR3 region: CASSGQGLRTDTQYF. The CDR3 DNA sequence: TGTGCCAGCAGTGGGCAGGGATTGCGCACAGATACGCAGTATTTT.

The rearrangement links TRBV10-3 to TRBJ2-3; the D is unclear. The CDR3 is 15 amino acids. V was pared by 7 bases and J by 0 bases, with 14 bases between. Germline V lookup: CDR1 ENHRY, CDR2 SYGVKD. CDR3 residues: CAIKGMDGSTDTQYF. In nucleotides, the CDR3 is TGTGCCATCAAGGGTATGGACGGTAGCACAGATACGCAGTATTTT.